The 3 T cell receptor beta chains below come from one sample, sequenced in a study of shared clonotypes between healthy human individuals. Generated by immunoSEQ multiplex PCR, the TCRdb table keeps only in-frame clones and is missing some. The sample holds about 490,000 clones, 60% to 85% seen once. The sample taken for sequencing was PBMCs. These receptors came from a woman aged 40 to 49 in good health. Some clones in this sample may be carry-over from other donors' samples.

This clone was seen more than once but under ten times. V is TRBV6-1 and J is TRBJ2-3; D is uncertain. Germline values: CDR1 MNHNS, CDR2 SASEGT. This CDR3 is 14 amino acids long. Trimming shortened V by 7 bases and J by 0 bases, and 11 bases separated the two germline ends. The CDR3 DNA sequence: TGTGCCAGCACCACTATGACTAGCACAGATACGCAGTATTTT. As protein: CASTTMTSTDTQYF.

The sample holds one count of this clone. V is TRBV6-5 and J is TRBJ2-1; 8 bases line up with TRBD2. CDR1 and CDR2 from the germline V gene are MNHEY and SVGAGI. The junction had 2 bases not matched to a gene; V was cut back by 1 base and J by 3 bases. The CDR3 contains 15 residues. In DNA form, the CDR3 reads TGTGCCAGCAGTTACTTTCTAGCGGGCTACAATGAGCAGTTCTTC. The encoded protein is CASSYFLAGYNEQFF.

The chain uses TRBV5-4 and TRBJ2-3; D gene uncertain. Germline V CDR1 and CDR2: SGHNT, YYREEE (reference sequence). V lost 3 bases and J lost 7, with 9 bases in between. This CDR3 region has 12 residues. The CDR3 region is CASSSNINTQYF. The CDR3 coding sequence is TGTGCCAGCAGCTCTAATATAAATACGCAGTATTTT.